This T cell receptor (beta chain) was obtained from a study of beta chain features in type 1 diabetes (dated by TCRdb to 2016 to 2019). About the study as a whole: Mean age, gender distribution, total cell number and subset yield did not differ between patients and healthy donors. Naive and central memory subsets were obtained from all 30 or so donors, but regulatory and stem cell-like memory subsets were isolated from only 8 patients and roughly eight healthy donors. A total of 107,917,701 sorted cells were examined across all samples, and RNA yield correlated strongly with the number of cells per subset. The study compared TCRB repertoires of sorted circulating CD4+ T cell subsets between recently diagnosed type 1 diabetes patients and matched healthy donors.

The entire isolated RNA was reverse transcribed using the High Capacity cDNA Reverse Transcription Kit, and thus expressed TCRB transcripts were sequenced. Deep immunoSEQ sequencing was performed on naive, central memory and regulatory T cell samples, with an average of around 3.4 million total reads per sample. Sorted cells were lysed in RLT buffer, and RNA was extracted using DNase-treated RNeasy Micro or Mini kits according to cell number. Each cell subset was processed on its own to prevent cross-contamination, while patient and healthy donor samples were processed together. TCRB sequences were amplified from cDNA with the immunoSEQ multiplex PCR, producing 87-bp fragments spanning the CDR3 region. Sequencing of the amplicons was performed on the Illumina HiSeq platform. Regarding the original processing steps: Synthetic template baselines were used to correct PCR bias computationally, reads within Hamming distance 2 were collapsed together, and singletons that could not be merged were discarded. Reads were aligned against IMGT to assign V, D and J genes, CDR3 length and insertions or deletions at six rearrangement sites. Within each subset, clonotype counts were normalized to the number of sorted cells before true diversity and Gini coefficients were calculated with the tcR R package. The overlap coefficient, calculated on TCRB nucleotide sequences, was used to measure repertoire sharing. As a proxy for the pre-selection repertoire, out-of-frame TCRB sequences from naive cells were analyzed. What TCRdb holds here is the immuneACCESS table cut down to in-frame rearrangements. Part of the clones is not present; checked against another copy, under half of the missing clones reflect an unresolved V gene, and the others are unexplained. For V, J and clone size, that table is used; D and trimming come from the DNA. This sample gives some 250,000 clones in total; approximately 13% of them show up just once. Approximately 0.021% of the sample rests with the top ten.

General conclusions and limits of the study: Type 1 diabetes patients showed a moderate but significant shortening of TCRB CDR3 length in all four CD4+ subsets. Patients with type 1 diabetes made fewer insertions and deleted more nucleotides at VDJ recombination sites, implying thymic rearrangement abnormalities. Because cDNA was sequenced instead of genomic DNA, activated cells with high expression could be over-represented, although the groups did not differ in activation or CD3 levels. PCR may preferentially amplify shorter templates, but because patient and control samples were amplified and corrected together, any resulting skew would affect both groups equally. Because the HLA sub-analyses included only small numbers of individuals, any influence of HLA type on TCRB rearrangement was left unresolved. Naive, central memory and regulatory TCRB repertoires appeared more similar among patients than among healthy donors.

In its sample, this clone was seen a few times. Its cognate antigen has yet to be identified. Base qualities are missing; no much larger clone stands one base away. Each donor gave one peripheral blood draw, roughly 110 mL on average, collected into heparinised tubes. Naive, central memory, regulatory and stem cell-like memory CD4+ T cells were sorted on a BD FACSAria II using a panel including CD45RO, CCR7, CD25, CD127, CD95 and CD27. A purity above 95% was achieved for all sorted populations. Right away, PBMCs were isolated by Lymphoprep density gradient centrifugation and were stained directly, with no culture step. Samples were stained and sorted in pairs, with one healthy donor and one patient per experiment, so that batch effects were minimized. From the germline V gene (reference sequence), CDR1 is GTSNPN and CDR2 is SVGIG. The trim is 0 bases for V and 6 bases for J, with a gap of 11 bases between the germline ends. CDR3 length: 14 amino acids, cysteine to phenylalanine. Only the CDR3 portion is preserved as DNA: 42 bases, with reading frame beginning at the first base.

The rearrangement joined TRBV30 to TRBJ2-2, with a weak D call of TRBD1 (6 bases match). The source material was naive CD4+ T cells from blood. Explained via the paper, the cell subset or site label denotes: true naive CD4+ T cells. The TCR sequence derives from a man between 25 and 39 years old with type 1 diabetes. The CDR3 is CAWSVQEGAGELFF. The base sequence is TGTGCCTGGAGTGTACAAGAGGGGGCCGGGGAGCTGTTTTTT.